These 12 T cell receptor beta chains share one sample of origin, sequenced in a study of T cells in Graves' hyperthyroidism and ophthalmopathy. It was RNA transcripts that yielded the amplified TCR beta CDR3 regions. Primed by the HTBI set, a first-round RT-PCR was run on the TCR CDR3. TCRdb redid the calling of the multiplex PCR reads with MiXCR, one entry per CDR3 protein. Among more than 350,000 distinct CDR3 sequences listed, 17% were seen once. The source material was blood. Receptors originate from a woman aged 25-40 years with Graves' hyperthyroidism that later progressed to Graves' ophthalmopathy.

This chain uses TRBV29-1 with TRBJ2-5; 7 bases are shared with TRBD1. CDR3 size: 15 residues. CDR1 is SQVTM, CDR2 ANQGSEA, per germline. Trimming at V came to 2 bases and at J to 2 bases, leaving 8 bases not matched to a gene. CDR3 in amino acids: CSVEPGTEGQETQYF. The CDR3 nucleotides are TGCAGCGTTGAACCGGGGACAGAGGGACAAGAGACCCAGTACTTC.

This clonotype was counted ten times or more. This chain joins TRBV12-3 or TRBV12-4 and TRBJ2-3, with a possible D match to TRBD1 (6 bases). This CDR3 region has 16 residues. V lost 6 bases, J lost 2 bases, and 18 bases lay in between. The CDR3 spells CASSPLTGTYTDTQYF. DNA for the CDR3: TGTGCCAGCAGCCCCCTTACAGGGACCTACACAGATACGCAGTATTTT.

The genes are TRBV4-1 and TRBJ2-4, with no clear D. V gave up 1 base and J gave up 0 bases, with 1 base separating them. CDR3 length: 13 residues. Germline-derived CDR1 and CDR2 are MGHRA and YSYEKL. The CDR3 here is CASSQGAKNIQYF. CDR3 nucleotide sequence: TGCGCCAGCAGCCAAGGAGCCAAAAACATTCAGTACTTC.

This clonotype was seen ten or more times. J is TRBJ1-2 and V is TRBV28, with D possibly TRBD1 on 6 matching bases. This CDR3 has 14 residues. Germline CDR1 MDHEN, CDR2 SYDVKM. The ends were cut back, 6 bases at V and 6 bases at J, with 17 bases in the middle. In DNA, the CDR3 is TGTGCCAGCAGCTCGAGACAGGTTCAGGATGGCTACACCTTC. This codes for CASSSRQVQDGYTF.

This clonotype occurred many times. V and J are TRBV15 and TRBJ1-1, with D tentatively TRBD1 (6 bases). With 5 bases removed from V and 4 bases from J, the gap between germline ends came to 17 bases. The V gene's germline CDR1 is LNHNV and CDR2 YYDKDF (reference sequence). The CDR3 length is 15 residues. In nucleotides, the CDR3 is TGTGCCACCAGCCCTACAGGGCGGGGGGGCACTGAAGCTTTCTTT. As protein: CATSPTGRGGTEAFF.

This clonotype was found many times. The chain employs TRBV2 and TRBJ1-2, with 7 bases matching TRBD1. Germline V CDR1 and CDR2: SNHLY, FYNNEI. V lost 6 bases to trimming and J lost 4 bases; unmatched junction nucleotides: 5. CDR3 size: 13 residues. CDR3 loop: CASRPDRSYGYTF. As DNA, the CDR3 is TGTGCCAGCAGACCGGACAGGAGCTATGGCTACACCTTC.

In its sample, this clonotype was seen many times. The chain recombines TRBV27 with TRBJ1-2; maybe TRBD1 (6 bases). The V end lost 4 bases, the J end lost 7 bases, and 16 bases lay between the germline ends. The CDR3 runs 14 residues. The germline V gene has CDR1 MNHEY and CDR2 SMNVEV (reference sequence). In nucleotides, the CDR3 is TGTGCCAGCAGTTCAACTGCAGGGGATTCTGGCTACACCTTC. This translates into CASSSTAGDSGYTF.

To note about this clonotype: This clone may be a read error of a much larger clone one base away. V and J are TRBV2 and TRBJ2-1; perhaps TRBD2 as D (5 bases). This CDR3 is 12 amino acids long. The V gene's germline CDR1 is SNHLY and CDR2 FYNNEI. The germline V and J ends were trimmed by 7 bases and 9 bases, with 13 bases remaining between them. The CDR3 region has the DNA TGTGCCAGCATACTAGGACGGGGTGAGCAGTTCTTC. As protein: CASILGRGEQFF.

This clonotype was counted many times. This chain joins TRBV27 and TRBJ2-1, with TRBD2 matching 13 bases. This CDR3 comprises 17 residues. Germline lookup yields CDR1 MNHEY and CDR2 SMNVEV (reference sequence). V trimming: 6 bases; J trimming: 5 bases; junction bases outside the gene matches: 10. The CDR3 loop reads CASSPWGLAGIHNEQFF. The CDR3 bases are TGTGCCAGCAGCCCCTGGGGACTAGCGGGAATTCACAATGAGCAGTTCTTC.

This chain uses TRBV3-1 with TRBJ2-7; 8 bases match TRBD2. The CDR3 contains 12 residues. With 8 bases clipped from V and 7 bases from J, the junction kept 7 bases outside the gene matches. Germline V gene sequence: CDR1 LGHDT, CDR2 YNNKEL (reference sequence). CDR3 in DNA: TGTGCCAGCGCTAGCGGGCCGGAGGAGCAGTACTTC. It codes for CASASGPEEQYF.

This clonotype was recorded at least ten times. The genes are TRBV6-1 and TRBJ1-2, with D possibly TRBD1 on 6 matching bases. The V end was cut by 4 bases, the J end by 0 bases, with 12 bases between. This CDR3 comprises 15 residues. The germline V gene has CDR1 MNHNS and CDR2 SASEGT. CDR3 sequence: CASSVVDRPNYGYTF. The CDR3 DNA reads as TGTGCCAGCAGTGTAGTAGACAGGCCTAACTATGGCTACACCTTC.

This clonotype was recorded at least ten times. The genes are TRBV30 and TRBJ2-7; no reliable D call. V was clipped by 0 bases and J by 3 bases, with 12 bases between them. This CDR3 region has 14 residues. The germline gives CDR1 GTSNPN, CDR2 SVGIG (reference sequence). CDR3 coding DNA: TGTGCCTGGAGTGTTCGTGGGATAGTCTACGAGCAGTACTTC. Its translation is CAWSVRGIVYEQYF.